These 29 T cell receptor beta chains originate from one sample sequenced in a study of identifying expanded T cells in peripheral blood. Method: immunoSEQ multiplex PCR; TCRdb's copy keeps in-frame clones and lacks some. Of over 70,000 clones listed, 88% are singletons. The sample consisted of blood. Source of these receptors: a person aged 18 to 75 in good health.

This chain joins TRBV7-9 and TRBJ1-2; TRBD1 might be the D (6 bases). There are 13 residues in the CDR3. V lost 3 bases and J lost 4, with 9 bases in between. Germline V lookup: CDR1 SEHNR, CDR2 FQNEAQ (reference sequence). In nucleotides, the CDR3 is TGTGCCAGCAGCTTTGGACAGAGCTATGGCTACACCTTC. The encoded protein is CASSFGQSYGYTF.

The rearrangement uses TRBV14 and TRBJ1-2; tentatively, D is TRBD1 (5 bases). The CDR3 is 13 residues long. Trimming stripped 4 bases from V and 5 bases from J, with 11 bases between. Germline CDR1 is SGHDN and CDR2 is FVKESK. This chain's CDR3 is CASSPYGAYGYTF. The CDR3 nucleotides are TGTGCCAGCAGCCCCTACGGGGCTTATGGCTACACCTTC.

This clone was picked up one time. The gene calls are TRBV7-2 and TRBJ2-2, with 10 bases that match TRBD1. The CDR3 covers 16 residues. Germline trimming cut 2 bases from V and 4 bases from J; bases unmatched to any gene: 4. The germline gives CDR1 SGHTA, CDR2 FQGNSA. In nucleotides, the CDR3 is TGTGCCAGCAGCTTACGACAGGGGGCCGGCACCGGGGAGCTGTTTTTT. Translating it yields CASSLRQGAGTGELFF.

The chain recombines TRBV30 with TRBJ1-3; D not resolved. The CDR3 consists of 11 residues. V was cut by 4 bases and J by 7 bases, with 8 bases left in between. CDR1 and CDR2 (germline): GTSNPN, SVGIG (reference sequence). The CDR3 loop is CAWTQGNTIYF. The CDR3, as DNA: TGTGCCTGGACTCAAGGGAACACCATATATTTT.

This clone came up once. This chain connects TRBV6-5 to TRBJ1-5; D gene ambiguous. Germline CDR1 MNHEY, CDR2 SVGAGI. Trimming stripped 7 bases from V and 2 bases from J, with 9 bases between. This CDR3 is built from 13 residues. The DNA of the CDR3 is TGTGCCAGCAATTGGAATCGCAATCAGCCCCAGCATTTT. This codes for CASNWNRNQPQHF.

The chain's CDR3 is CASSLTAGNTGELFF. As DNA, the CDR3 is TGTGCCAGCTCCTTAACGGCCGGAAACACCGGGGAGCTGTTTTTT. The J gene is TRBJ2-2, the V gene TRBV6-1; D call uncertain. Germline-derived CDR1 and CDR2 are MNHNS and SASEGT. Trimming removed 8 bases at V and 2 bases at J, with 15 bases between. CDR3 length equals 15 residues.

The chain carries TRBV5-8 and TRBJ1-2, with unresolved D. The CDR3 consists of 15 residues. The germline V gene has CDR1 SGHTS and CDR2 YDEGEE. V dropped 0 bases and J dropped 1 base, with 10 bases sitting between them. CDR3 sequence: CASSLARPINYGYTF. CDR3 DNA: TGTGCCAGCAGCTTGGCGAGGCCTATTAACTATGGCTACACCTTC.

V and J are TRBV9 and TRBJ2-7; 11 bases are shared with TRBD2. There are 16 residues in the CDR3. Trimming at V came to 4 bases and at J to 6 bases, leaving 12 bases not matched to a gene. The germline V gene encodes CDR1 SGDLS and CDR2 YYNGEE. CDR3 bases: TGTGCCAGCAGCCCTCGGGGATGGCTAGCGGGGGGCGAGCAGTACTTC. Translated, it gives CASSPRGWLAGGEQYF. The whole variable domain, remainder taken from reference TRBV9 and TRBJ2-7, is DSGVTQTPKHLITATGQRVTLRCSPRSGDLSVYWYQQSLDQGLQFLIQYYNGEERAKGNILERFSAQQFPDLHSELNLSSLELGDSALYFCASSPRGWLAGGEQYFGPGTRLTVT.

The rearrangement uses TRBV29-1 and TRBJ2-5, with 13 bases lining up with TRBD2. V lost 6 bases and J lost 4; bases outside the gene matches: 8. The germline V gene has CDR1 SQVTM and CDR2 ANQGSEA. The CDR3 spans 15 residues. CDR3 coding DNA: TGCAGCGTCCCCTTGACTAGCGGGGGGCCAGAGACCCAGTACTTC. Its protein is CSVPLTSGGPETQYF.

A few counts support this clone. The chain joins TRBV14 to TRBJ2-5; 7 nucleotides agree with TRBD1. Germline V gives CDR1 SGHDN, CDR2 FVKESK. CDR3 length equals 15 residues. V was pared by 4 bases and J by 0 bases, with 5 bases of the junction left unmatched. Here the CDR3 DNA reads TGTGCCAGCAGCCTACGGACAGGATACCAAGAGACCCAGTACTTC. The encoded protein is CASSLRTGYQETQYF. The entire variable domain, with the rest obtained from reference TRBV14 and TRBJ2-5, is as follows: EAGVTQFPSHSVIEKGQTVTLRCDPISGHDNLYWYRRVMGKEIKFLLHFVKESKQDESGMPNNRFLAERTGGTYSTLKVQPAELEDSGVYFCASSLRTGYQETQYFGPGTRLLVL.

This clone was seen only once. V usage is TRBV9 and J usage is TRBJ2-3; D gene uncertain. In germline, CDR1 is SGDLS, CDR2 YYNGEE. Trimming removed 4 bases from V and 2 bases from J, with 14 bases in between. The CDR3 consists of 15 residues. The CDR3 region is CASSPSPTLTDTQYF. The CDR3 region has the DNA TGTGCCAGCAGCCCCAGTCCAACCCTCACAGATACGCAGTATTTT.

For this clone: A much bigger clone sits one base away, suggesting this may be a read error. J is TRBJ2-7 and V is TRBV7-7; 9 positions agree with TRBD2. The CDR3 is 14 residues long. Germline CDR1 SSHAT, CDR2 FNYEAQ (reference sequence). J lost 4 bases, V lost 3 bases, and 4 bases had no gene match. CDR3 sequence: CASSFASGKYEQYF. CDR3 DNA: TGTGCCAGCAGCTTTGCTAGCGGGAAGTACGAGCAGTACTTC.

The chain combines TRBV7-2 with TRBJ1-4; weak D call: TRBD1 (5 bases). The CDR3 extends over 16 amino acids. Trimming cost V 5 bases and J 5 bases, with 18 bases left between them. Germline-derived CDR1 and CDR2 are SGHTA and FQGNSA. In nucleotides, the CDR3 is TGTGCCAGCAGCGCGGACATTTCCAACTTCAATGAAAAACTGTTTTTT. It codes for CASSADISNFNEKLFF.

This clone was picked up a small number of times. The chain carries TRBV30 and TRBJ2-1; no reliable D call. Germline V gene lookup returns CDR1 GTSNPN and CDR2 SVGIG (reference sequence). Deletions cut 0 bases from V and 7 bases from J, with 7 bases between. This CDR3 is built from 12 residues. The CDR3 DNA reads TGTGCCTGGAGTGTAGGGAAGAATGAGCAGTTCTTC. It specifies CAWSVGKNEQFF.

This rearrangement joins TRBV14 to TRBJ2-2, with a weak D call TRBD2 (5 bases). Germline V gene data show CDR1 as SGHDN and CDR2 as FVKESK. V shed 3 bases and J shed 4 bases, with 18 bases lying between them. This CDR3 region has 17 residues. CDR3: CASSQTMRAPGTGELFF. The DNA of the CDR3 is TGTGCCAGCAGCCAGACCATGAGGGCCCCCGGCACCGGGGAGCTGTTTTTT.

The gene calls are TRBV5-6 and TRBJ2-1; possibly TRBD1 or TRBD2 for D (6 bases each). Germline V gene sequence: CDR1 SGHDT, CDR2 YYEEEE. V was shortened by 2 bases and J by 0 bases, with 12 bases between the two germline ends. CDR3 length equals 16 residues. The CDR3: CASSLGGRSSYNEQFF. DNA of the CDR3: TGTGCCAGCAGCTTAGGGGGGCGGAGCTCCTACAATGAGCAGTTCTTC. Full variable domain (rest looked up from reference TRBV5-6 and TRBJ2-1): DAGVTQSPTHLIKTRGQQVTLRCSPKSGHDTVSWYQQALGQGPQFIFQYYEEEERQRGNFPDRFSGHQFPNYSSELNVNALLLGDSALYLCASSLGGRSSYNEQFFGPGTRLTVL.

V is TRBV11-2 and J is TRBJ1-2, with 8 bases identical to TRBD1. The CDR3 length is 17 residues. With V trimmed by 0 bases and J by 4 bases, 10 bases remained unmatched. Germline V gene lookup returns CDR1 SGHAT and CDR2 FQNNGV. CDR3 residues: CASSLDRVITGGYGYTF. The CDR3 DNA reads TGTGCCAGCAGCTTAGATCGAGTAATAACAGGGGGCTATGGCTACACCTTC.

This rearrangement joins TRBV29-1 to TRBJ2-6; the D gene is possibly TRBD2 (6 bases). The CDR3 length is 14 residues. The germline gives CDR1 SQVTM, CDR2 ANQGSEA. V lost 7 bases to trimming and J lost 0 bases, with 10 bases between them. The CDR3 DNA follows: TGCAGCGCCATGGGGGGCTCTGGGGCCAACGTCCTGACTTTC. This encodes CSAMGGSGANVLTF.

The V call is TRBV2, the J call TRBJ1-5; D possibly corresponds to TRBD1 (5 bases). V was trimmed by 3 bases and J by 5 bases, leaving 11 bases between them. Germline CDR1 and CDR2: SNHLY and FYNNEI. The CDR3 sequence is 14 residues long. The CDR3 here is CASSDRVRDQPQHF. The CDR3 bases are TGTGCCAGCAGTGACAGGGTCCGTGATCAGCCCCAGCATTTT.

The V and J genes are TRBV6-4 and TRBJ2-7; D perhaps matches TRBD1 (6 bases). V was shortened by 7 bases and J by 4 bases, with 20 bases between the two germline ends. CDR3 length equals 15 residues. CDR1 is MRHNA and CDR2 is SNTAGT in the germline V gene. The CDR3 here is CASKGVAMCVYEQYF. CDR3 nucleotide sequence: TGTGCCAGCAAGGGGGTTGCCATGTGCGTATACGAGCAGTACTTC.

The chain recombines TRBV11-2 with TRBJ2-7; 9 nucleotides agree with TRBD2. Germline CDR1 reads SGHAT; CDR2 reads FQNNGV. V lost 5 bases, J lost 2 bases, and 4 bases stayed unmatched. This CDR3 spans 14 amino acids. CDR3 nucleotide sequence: TGTGCCAGCAGCGCGGCGGGAGGGACCTACGAGCAGTACTTC. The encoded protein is CASSAAGGTYEQYF. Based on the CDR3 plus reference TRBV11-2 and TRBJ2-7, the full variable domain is EAGVAQSPRYKIIEKRQSVAFWCNPISGHATLYWYQQILGQGPKLLIQFQNNGVVDDSQLPKDRFSAERLKGVDSTLKIQPAKLEDSAVYLCASSAAGGTYEQYFGPGTRLTVT.

This CDR3 reads CASSHRGRRGQPQHF. Here the CDR3 DNA reads TGTGCCAGTTCCCACCGCGGCAGGCGAGGTCAGCCCCAGCATTTT. This rearrangement joins TRBV19 to TRBJ1-5, with D unresolved. V was pared by 8 bases and J by 6 bases, with 20 bases between. Germline CDR1 is LNHDA and CDR2 is SQIVND (reference sequence). This CDR3 spans 15 amino acids.

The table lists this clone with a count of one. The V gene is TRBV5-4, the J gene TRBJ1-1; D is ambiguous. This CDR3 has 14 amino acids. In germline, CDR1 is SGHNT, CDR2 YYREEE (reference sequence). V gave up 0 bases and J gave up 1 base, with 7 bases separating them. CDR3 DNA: TGTGCCAGCAGCTTGGGGCGGCAGAACACTGAAGCTTTCTTT. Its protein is CASSLGRQNTEAFF.

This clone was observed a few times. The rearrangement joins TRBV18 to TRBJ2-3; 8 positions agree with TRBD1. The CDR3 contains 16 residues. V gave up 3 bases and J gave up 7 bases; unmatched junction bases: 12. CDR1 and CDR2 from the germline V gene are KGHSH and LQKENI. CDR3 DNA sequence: TGTGCCAGCTCACCTGGACAGGGTTCGCCCAGTCATACGCAGTATTTT. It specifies CASSPGQGSPSHTQYF.

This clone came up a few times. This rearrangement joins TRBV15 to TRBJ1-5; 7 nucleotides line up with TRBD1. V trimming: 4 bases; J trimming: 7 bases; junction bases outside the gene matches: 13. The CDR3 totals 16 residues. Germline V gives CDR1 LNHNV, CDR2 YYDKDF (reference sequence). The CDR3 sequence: CATSTRIDRARQPQHF. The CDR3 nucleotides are TGTGCCACCAGCACCCGAATTGACAGGGCGAGGCAGCCCCAGCATTTT.

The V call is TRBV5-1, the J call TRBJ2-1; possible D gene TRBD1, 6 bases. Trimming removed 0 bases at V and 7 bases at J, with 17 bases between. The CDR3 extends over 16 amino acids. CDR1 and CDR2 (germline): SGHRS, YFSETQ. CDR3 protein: CASSLGDTGPVNEQFF. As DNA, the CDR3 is TGCGCCAGCAGCTTGGGGGACACGGGTCCCGTAAATGAGCAGTTCTTC.

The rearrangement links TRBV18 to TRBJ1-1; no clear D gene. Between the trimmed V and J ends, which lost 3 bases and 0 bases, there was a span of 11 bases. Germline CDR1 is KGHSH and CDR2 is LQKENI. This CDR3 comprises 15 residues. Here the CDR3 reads CASSPGRLMNTEAFF. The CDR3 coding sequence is TGTGCCAGCTCACCCGGTCGTCTCATGAACACTGAAGCTTTCTTT.

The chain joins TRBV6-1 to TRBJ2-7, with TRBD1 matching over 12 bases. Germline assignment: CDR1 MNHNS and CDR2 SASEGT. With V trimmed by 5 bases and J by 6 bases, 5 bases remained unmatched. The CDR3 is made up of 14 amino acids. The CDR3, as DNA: TGTGCCAGCAGTATCCGGGACAGGGGGCGCGAGCAGTACTTC. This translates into CASSIRDRGREQYF.

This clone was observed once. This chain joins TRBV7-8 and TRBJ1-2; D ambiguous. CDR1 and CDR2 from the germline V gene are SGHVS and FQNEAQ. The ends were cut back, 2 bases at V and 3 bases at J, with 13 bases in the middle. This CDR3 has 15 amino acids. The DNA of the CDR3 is TGTGCCAGCAGCTTAAATGTGCGGCAGGACTATGGCTACACCTTC. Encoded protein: CASSLNVRQDYGYTF.